This T cell receptor beta chain was sequenced during a study of blood T cell repertoires in COVID-19. This clone was detected only a few times. V lost 6 bases, J lost 3 bases, and 7 bases stayed unmatched. Germline CDR1 is MDHEN and CDR2 is SYDVKM. This CDR3 region has 14 residues. Method: immunoSEQ multiplex PCR; TCRdb's copy keeps in-frame clones and lacks some. Of roughly 330,000 clones listed, around 87% were seen once; the top ten hold over 4%. Participant age was roughly 18 to 95 years, and participants resided in fewer than 25 US areas. Two negative PCRs, clearance, or symptom resolution had been documented for recovered Cohort 3 donors.

The source is a woman aged 25 to 39 who had recovered from COVID-19. Material for sequencing was PBMCs or T cells enriched from blood (not recorded which). The genes are TRBV28 and TRBJ1-2; 7 positions match TRBD1. The CDR3 DNA reads as TGTGCCAGCAGCGCGACAGGGCGATACTATGGCTACACCTTC. Translated, it gives CASSATGRYYGYTF.